The next 32 T cell receptor beta chains were all read from a single sample in a study of T-cell memory formation after mild COVID-19. TCRdb re-analysed the 5' RACE reads in MiXCR, keeping a single row per CDR3 protein. This sample yields fewer than 150,000 distinct CDR3 sequences, of which about a sixth are seen a single time; approximately 5.2% belongs to the top ten. Sequencing was carried out using PBMCs or a T cell subset sorted from them (not recorded which). The receptors stem from a man aged 18 to 29 who had mild COVID-19 (a few samples of this study predate the infection). Cell type and time point are not known.

A few counts support this clonotype. The gene calls are TRBV6-6 and TRBJ2-7; 9 bases fit TRBD1. Per the germline V gene, CDR1 is MNHNY and CDR2 is SVGAGI (reference sequence). J lost 3 bases, V lost 5 bases, and 5 bases had no gene match. CDR3 size: 14 residues. For the CDR3, the DNA is TGTGCCAGCAGTCGGGGGACAGGGAGCTACGAGCAGTACGTC. This encodes CASSRGTGSYEQYV.

In this sample, this clonotype turned up once. The rearrangement links TRBV12-3 or TRBV12-4 to TRBJ1-1; D is possibly TRBD1 (5 bases). Trimming left V 5 bases short and J 1 base short, with 14 bases between. The CDR3 consists of 15 residues. As DNA, the CDR3 is TGTGCCAGCAGTCTCGTCCTTCAGGGGAACACTGAAGCTTTCTTT. It codes for CASSLVLQGNTEAFF.

This clonotype was observed a few times. V usage is TRBV11-2 and J usage is TRBJ2-1; D ambiguous. CDR1 is SGHAT and CDR2 is FQNNGV in the germline V gene. Trimming took 5 bases from V and 10 from J, leaving 15 bases between them. The CDR3 runs 13 residues. In DNA form, the CDR3 reads TGTGCCAGCAGCCTCCGGGCCGACGGGGAGCAGTTCTTC. The encoded protein is CASSLRADGEQFF.

The V and J genes are TRBV4-3 and TRBJ2-3; D possibly uses TRBD1 or TRBD2 (5 bases each). Germline lookup yields CDR1 LGHNA and CDR2 YSLEER. This CDR3 has 15 residues. V lost 4 bases to trimming and J lost 5 bases, with 16 bases between them. In DNA, the CDR3 is TGCGCCAGCAGCCGAGGGACGGCCGCGGGAGATACGCAGTATTTT. Protein sequence: CASSRGTAAGDTQYF.

This clonotype was seen more than once but under ten times. The genes are TRBV28 and TRBJ1-6; 7 nucleotides align to TRBD1. V was pared by 5 bases and J by 6 bases, with 7 bases of the junction left unmatched. In germline, CDR1 is MDHEN, CDR2 SYDVKM. The CDR3 is 15 residues long. CDR3 nucleotides: TGTGCCAGCAGTCTACAGGGGAGGGGTAATTCACCCCTCCACTTT. Translated, it gives CASSLQGRGNSPLHF.

The V gene is TRBV13, the J gene TRBJ1-1; D is perhaps TRBD1 (5 bases). With 0 bases removed from V and 5 bases from J, the gap between germline ends came to 13 bases. Germline lookup yields CDR1 PRHDT and CDR2 FYEKMQ (reference sequence). The CDR3 runs to 15 residues. This CDR3 is CASSLGRTWGTEAFF. In DNA form, the CDR3 reads TGTGCCAGCAGCTTAGGACGGACTTGGGGGACTGAAGCTTTCTTT.

This clonotype was seen only a few times. The rearrangement links TRBV27 to TRBJ2-3; D is tentatively TRBD1 or TRBD2 (5 bases each). The V gene's germline CDR1 is MNHEY and CDR2 SMNVEV (reference sequence). The V end was cut by 3 bases, the J end by 4 bases, with 11 bases between. There are 14 residues in the CDR3. The chain's CDR3 is CASSFAGTPDTQYF. The CDR3 bases are TGTGCCAGCAGTTTCGCAGGGACGCCAGATACGCAGTATTTT.

This clonotype was recorded at least ten times. V usage is TRBV5-4 and J usage is TRBJ2-2; no definite D call. The V and J ends lost 0 bases and 5 bases respectively, with 5 bases between them. CDR3 length equals 13 residues. Germline CDR1 is SGHNT and CDR2 is YYREEE (reference sequence). The CDR3 sequence: CASSLGWTGELFF. DNA for the CDR3: TGTGCCAGCAGCTTGGGGTGGACCGGGGAGCTGTTTTTT.

This clonotype came up a few times. J is TRBJ2-5 and V is TRBV7-2; the D call may be TRBD1 or TRBD2 (5 bases each). The CDR3 has 13 residues. V shed 4 bases and J shed 0 bases, with 6 bases lying between them. Looked up from germline, CDR1 is SGHTA and CDR2 is FQGNSA. The CDR3: CASSSGHQETQYF. The CDR3 coding sequence is TGTGCCAGCAGCTCGGGACACCAAGAGACCCAGTACTTC.

This sequence joins TRBV12-3 or TRBV12-4 and TRBJ2-5, with 11 bases lining up with TRBD2. V shed 5 bases, J shed 7 bases, and the junction held 9 bases outside the gene matches. The CDR3 consists of 15 residues. The CDR3 DNA is TGTGCCAGCAGTGAACTAGCGGGGGCGGAGGGGACCCAGTACTTC. It codes for CASSELAGAEGTQYF.

This clonotype has only a few counts. V gene TRBV20-1 combines with J gene TRBJ2-1, with TRBD2 identical over 12 bases. Germline loops: CDR1 DFQATT, CDR2 SNEGSKA (reference sequence). V was pared by 6 bases and J by 4 bases, with 10 bases of the junction left unmatched. This CDR3 spans 16 amino acids. The CDR3 protein is CSAQGLAGPFYNEQFF. The DNA for the CDR3 is TGCAGTGCCCAAGGACTAGCGGGGCCCTTTTACAATGAGCAGTTCTTC.

This clonotype occurred a few times. This chain connects TRBV7-6 to TRBJ2-1; D not certain. The CDR3 is 14 residues long. Trimming stripped 2 bases from V and 8 bases from J, with 13 bases between. CDR1 is SGHVS, CDR2 FNYEAQ, per germline. Here the CDR3 reads CASSLYWGDDEQFF. The DNA for the CDR3 is TGTGCCAGCAGCTTATACTGGGGTGACGATGAGCAGTTCTTC.

This rearrangement joins TRBV12-3 or TRBV12-4 to TRBJ1-2, with D possibly being TRBD1 (6 bases). The V gene lost 6 bases and the J gene lost 4 bases, with 12 bases spanning the gap. The CDR3 is 13 residues long. The CDR3 here is CASSRGGPYGYTF. The CDR3, as DNA: TGTGCCAGCAGCAGGGGCGGACCCTATGGCTACACCTTC.

This clonotype was counted at least ten times. V is TRBV24-1 and J is TRBJ2-1; 12 nucleotides align to TRBD2. CDR1 KGHDR and CDR2 SFDVKD come from the germline V gene. J was trimmed by 8 bases and V by 1 base; bases with no gene match: 8. This CDR3 has 17 residues. The CDR3: CATSDFTLAGGQDEQFF. CDR3 nucleotides: TGTGCCACCAGTGATTTCACCCTAGCGGGGGGGCAAGATGAGCAGTTCTTC.

This clonotype was observed a handful of times. V is TRBV10-3 and J is TRBJ2-7; maybe TRBD1 (6 bases). CDR1 ENHRY and CDR2 SYGVKD come from the germline V gene. V lost 2 bases and J 2 bases, leaving 13 bases between the germline ends. The CDR3 runs to 15 residues. CDR3 in DNA: TGTGCCATCAGTGAGCGACCGGGACACCCCTACGAGCAGTACGTC. This codes for CAISERPGHPYEQYV.

The chain's CDR3 is CASSRTQADYEQYF. In DNA, the CDR3 is TGTGCCAGCAGCCGCACCCAGGCGGACTACGAGCAGTACTTC. The chain links TRBV7-6 to TRBJ2-7; D is unresolved. The CDR3 runs 14 residues. CDR1 and CDR2 from the germline V gene are SGHVS and FNYEAQ. Deletions cut 5 bases from V and 3 bases from J, with 14 bases between.

A remark on this clonotype: This may stem from a read error, because a much larger clone lies one nucleotide away. The rearrangement links TRBV5-1 to TRBJ2-3, with a possible D match to TRBD1 (6 bases). Trimming shortened V by 5 bases and J by 2 bases, and 12 bases separated the two germline ends. Germline V CDR1 and CDR2: SGHRS, YFSETQ. CDR3 size: 14 residues. CDR3 sequence reads: CASRSQGYTDTQYF. Written as DNA, the CDR3 is TGCGCCAGCAGATCACAGGGCTACACAGATACGCAGTATTTT.

In its sample, this clonotype was seen a few times. This chain links TRBV6-2 or TRBV6-3 with TRBJ2-7; 8 bases agree with TRBD1. There are 14 residues in the CDR3. Losses at the gene ends were 6 bases for V and 6 bases for J; bases not matched to a gene: 10. The germline V gene encodes CDR1 MNHEY and CDR2 SVGEGT. The CDR3 sequence is CASRSGTGWGEQYV. For the CDR3, the DNA is TGTGCCAGCAGATCCGGGACAGGTTGGGGCGAGCAGTACGTC.

The rearrangement links TRBV21-1 to TRBJ2-2; the tabulated D call, TRBD2, remains unverified against the DNA. TRBV21-1 is a pseudogene segment. The length of the CDR3 is 17 residues. The CDR3 nucleotides read TGTGCCAGCAGCAAAGACGACGGGACTCTCTTCACCGGGGAGCTGTTTTTT. It translates to CASSKDDGTLFTGELFF.

This clonotype showed up just a few times. The chain employs TRBV20-1 and TRBJ2-1, with 15 bases matching TRBD2. The CDR3 totals 16 residues. CDR1 DFQATT and CDR2 SNEGSKA come from the germline V gene (reference sequence). Trimming at V came to 8 bases and at J to 2 bases, leaving 7 bases not matched to a gene. The CDR3 region is CSPPGLAGGTYNEQFF. The CDR3 nucleotides read TGCAGTCCGCCGGGACTAGCGGGGGGTACCTACAATGAGCAGTTCTTC.

J is TRBJ2-5 and V is TRBV18; TRBD1 aligns across 8 bases. The V segment lost 3 bases and the J segment 2 bases; nucleotides outside the gene matches: 8. This CDR3 region has 16 residues. Germline V gene lookup returns CDR1 KGHSH and CDR2 LQKENI. The CDR3 region has the DNA TGTGCCAGCTCACCCCGACAGGGGAGGTCGCAAGAGACCCAGTACTTC. This codes for CASSPRQGRSQETQYF.

This chain connects TRBV12-3 or TRBV12-4 to TRBJ2-5; 7 bases agree with TRBD1. The CDR3 extends over 14 amino acids. The J segment lost 2 bases and the V segment lost 1 base, leaving 1 base of the junction unmatched. The CDR3 spells CASSLEQGQETQYF. The CDR3 DNA is TGTGCCAGCAGTTTAGAACAGGGGCAAGAGACCCAGTACTTC.

There are a few counts of this clonotype. J is TRBJ2-4 and V is TRBV4-1, with D hard to call. Germline assignment: CDR1 MGHRA and CDR2 YSYEKL. The CDR3 has 12 residues. Trimming removed 4 bases from V and 7 bases from J, with 8 bases in between. CDR3 protein: CASSLKINIQYF. Written as DNA, the CDR3 is TGCGCCAGCAGCCTCAAGATTAACATTCAGTACTTC.

The rearrangement links TRBV16 to TRBJ1-2; no reliable D call. V was cut by 2 bases and J by 2 bases, with 3 bases left in between. CDR1 is KGHSY, CDR2 FQNENV, per germline. The CDR3 extends over 12 amino acids. CDR3 in DNA: TGTGCCAGCAGCCAACTGAACTATGGCTACACCTTC. It codes for CASSQLNYGYTF.

This clonotype was seen a handful of times. V is TRBV28 and J is TRBJ1-2; D gene uncertain. V dropped 3 bases and J dropped 4 bases, with 6 bases sitting between them. CDR3 size: 12 residues. CDR1 is MDHEN, CDR2 SYDVKM, per germline. The CDR3 is CASSFHLYGYTF. Here the CDR3 DNA reads TGTGCCAGCAGTTTCCACCTCTATGGCTACACCTTC.

In nucleotides, the CDR3 is TGTGCCAGCAGCGTAGCCCGGACCCCGAGGACCGGGGAGCTGTTTTTT. This encodes CASSVARTPRTGELFF. V gene TRBV9 combines with J gene TRBJ2-2, with D unresolved. The CDR3 length is 16 residues. CDR1 is SGDLS, CDR2 YYNGEE, per germline. V dropped 0 bases and J dropped 5 bases, with 14 bases sitting between them.

Many counts were recorded for this clonotype. This sequence joins TRBV12-3 or TRBV12-4 and TRBJ2-3; a possible D gene is TRBD2 (5 bases). CDR3 length: 15 residues. Trimming cost V 3 bases and J 2 bases, with 12 bases left between them. As DNA, the CDR3 is TGTGCCAGCAGTTTTTCGGGGTCTCTCACAGATACGCAGTATTTT. Amino acids: CASSFSGSLTDTQYF.

The chain carries TRBV7-9 and TRBJ2-4, with D tentatively TRBD1 (5 bases). The CDR3 extends over 12 amino acids. The V end was cut by 1 base, the J end by 8 bases, with 6 bases between. CDR1 is SEHNR, CDR2 FQNEAQ, per germline (reference sequence). CDR3 sequence reads: CASSLDRHIQYF. DNA of the CDR3: TGTGCCAGCAGCTTAGACAGGCACATTCAGTACTTC.

This clonotype was picked up a small number of times. This chain uses TRBV3-1 with TRBJ1-3; tentative D call: TRBD1 (5 bases). V lost 4 bases and J 0 bases, leaving 13 bases between the germline ends. This CDR3 region has 16 residues. The germline V gene encodes CDR1 LGHDT and CDR2 YNNKEL (reference sequence). CDR3 DNA sequence: TGTGCCAGCAGCCCCGCCGCAGGGAGCTCTGGAAACACCATATATTTT. Encoded protein: CASSPAAGSSGNTIYF.

The table lists this clonotype with a few counts. J is TRBJ2-1 and V is TRBV5-1, with TRBD2 identical over 11 bases. The CDR3 contains 15 residues. Germline V gene data show CDR1 as SGHRS and CDR2 as YFSETQ. The V and J ends lost 3 bases and 7 bases, in that order; junction bases with no gene match: 6. CDR3: CASSSTSGVGNEQFF. For the CDR3, the DNA is TGCGCCAGCAGCTCGACTAGCGGGGTCGGGAATGAGCAGTTCTTC. Drawing the rest from reference TRBV5-1 and TRBJ2-1, the complete variable domain is KAGVTQTPRYLIKTRGQQVTLSCSPISGHRSVSWYQQTPGQGLQFLFEYFSETQRNKGNFPGRFSGRQFSNSRSEMNVSTLELGDSALYLCASSSTSGVGNEQFFGPGTRLTVL.

This clonotype was picked up a small number of times. The chain recombines TRBV7-9 with TRBJ2-7, with 8 bases aligning to TRBD1. The V gene end was trimmed by 4 bases and the J gene end by 3 bases; junction bases not matched to a gene: 5. CDR1 is SEHNR and CDR2 is FQNEAQ in the germline V gene (reference sequence). The CDR3 consists of 14 residues. The DNA of the CDR3 is TGTGCCAGCAGCTCAGGGGGCTCGGTCTACGAGCAGTACTTC. This codes for CASSSGGSVYEQYF. The whole variable domain, remainder taken from reference TRBV7-9 and TRBJ2-7, is DTGVSQNPRHKITKRGQNVTFRCDPISEHNRLYWYRQTLGQGPEFLTYFQNEAQLEKSRLLSDRFSAERPKGSFSTLEIQRTEQGDSAMYLCASSSGGSVYEQYFGPGTRLTVT.

The genes are TRBV18 and TRBJ2-2, with a tentative D call TRBD2 (5 bases). The V end lost 4 bases, the J end lost 6 bases, and 9 bases lay between the germline ends. The length of the CDR3 is 13 residues. Germline CDR1 KGHSH, CDR2 LQKENI. The CDR3 DNA reads as TGTGCCAGCTCACAAAGCGGAGCCGGGGAGCTGTTTTTT. Protein: CASSQSGAGELFF.